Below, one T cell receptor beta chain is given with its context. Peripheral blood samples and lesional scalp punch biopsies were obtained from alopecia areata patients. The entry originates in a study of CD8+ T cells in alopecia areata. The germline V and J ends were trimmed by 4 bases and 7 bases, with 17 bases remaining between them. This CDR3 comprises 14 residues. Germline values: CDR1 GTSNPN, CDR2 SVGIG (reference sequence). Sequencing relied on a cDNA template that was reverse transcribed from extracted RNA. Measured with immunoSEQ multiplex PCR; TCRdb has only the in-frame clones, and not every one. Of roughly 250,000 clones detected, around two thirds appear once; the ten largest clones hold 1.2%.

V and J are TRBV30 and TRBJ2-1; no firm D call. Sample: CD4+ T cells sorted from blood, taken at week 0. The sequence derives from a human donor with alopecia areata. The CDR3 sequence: CAWTVELIGNEQFF. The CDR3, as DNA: TGTGCCTGGACGGTAGAGTTAATCGGGAATGAGCAGTTCTTC.